The 9 T cell receptor beta chains below come from one sample, sequenced in a study of cytomegalovirus exposure and HLA in healthy donors. PCR amplification relied on 60 Vbeta primers (plus 13 Jbeta primers). Profiled with immunoSEQ multiplex PCR; TCRdb holds only in-frame clones, not every one. With tens of thousands of clones in the sample, the ten largest clones hold 3.8%. Sequencing input: PBMCs. The receptors derive from a female donor in good health and CMV-seropositive.

The CDR3 loop reads CASSLGWGPSEKLFF. CDR3 coding DNA: TGTGCCAGCAGCTTGGGGTGGGGGCCTAGTGAAAAACTGTTTTTT. The chain combines TRBV5-4 with TRBJ1-4; a weak D match, TRBD1 (6 bases). CDR3 length: 15 amino acids. Germline lookup yields CDR1 SGHNT and CDR2 YYREEE (reference sequence). V lost 0 bases, J lost 7 bases, and 13 bases lay in between.

As concerns this clone: A read error may account for a junction end that differs from germline. The chain has TRBV7-7 and TRBJ2-7; 8 nucleotides align to TRBD1. This CDR3 region has 15 residues. Germline V gives CDR1 SSHAT, CDR2 FNYEAQ (reference sequence). CDR3 amino acids: CASSVGTGQLDEQYF. For the CDR3, the DNA is TGTGCTAGCAGCGTTGGGACAGGCCAATTAGACGAGCAGTACTTC.

The chain is built from TRBV6-5 and TRBJ2-1; 10 positions agree with TRBD2. CDR1 is MNHEY, CDR2 SVGAGI, per germline. The CDR3 is 14 amino acids. V trimming: 8 bases; J trimming: 5 bases; junction bases outside the gene matches: 6. This CDR3 is CASGSSGRDNEQFF. In DNA, the CDR3 is TGTGCCAGCGGATCGAGCGGGAGGGACAATGAGCAGTTCTTC.

Regarding this clone: The junction shows a germline mismatch at one end, possibly a read error. J is TRBJ2-3 and V is TRBV18; TRBD1 matches 7 bases. From germline, CDR1 is KGHSH and CDR2 LQKENI. The CDR3 is 13 residues long. The CDR3: CASSRTGTDKQYF. CDR3 bases: TGTGCCAGCTCGCGGACAGGCACAGATAAGCAGTATTTT.

V and J are TRBV6-5 and TRBJ1-2; TRBD1 is a possible D gene (6 bases). The CDR3 extends over 13 amino acids. CDR1 and CDR2 (germline): MNHEY, SVGAGI. V was shortened by 8 bases and J by 7 bases, with 17 bases between the two germline ends. The CDR3 spells CASRKGGASGYTF. CDR3 DNA sequence: TGTGCCAGCCGAAAGGGGGGGGCGAGTGGCTACACCTTC.

The chain employs TRBV23-1 and TRBJ1-1; no reliable D call. TRBV23-1 is assigned to the ORF class and has an uncertain function. V shed 4 bases and J shed 1 base, with 13 bases lying between them. This CDR3 comprises 15 residues. In nucleotides, the CDR3 is TGCGCCAGCAGTCCCATGGAGGGATGGAACACTGAAGCTTTCTTT. Its translation is CASSPMEGWNTEAFF.

This chain links TRBV5-1 with TRBJ1-1, with a possible D match to TRBD1 (6 bases). From germline, CDR1 is SGHRS and CDR2 YFSETQ. There are 16 residues in the CDR3. Trimming shortened V by 0 bases and J by 3 bases, and 15 bases separated the two germline ends. For the CDR3, the DNA is TGCGCCAGCAGCTTGGATTACAGGGCATCGTACACTGAAGCTTTCTTT. Its translation: CASSLDYRASYTEAFF.

The gene calls are TRBV4-3 and TRBJ2-1; 10 bases match TRBD2. CDR1 is LGHNA, CDR2 YSLEER, per germline. This CDR3 is built from 15 residues. Unmatched junction bases numbered 7, after V lost 4 bases and J lost 7 bases. The CDR3 DNA follows: TGCGCCAGCAGCCCCAGCGGGGGGGCCGGGAATGAGCAGTTCTTC. This translates into CASSPSGGAGNEQFF.

This chain links TRBV7-8 with TRBJ1-1, with 7 positions matching TRBD1. Germline CDR1 SGHVS, CDR2 FQNEAQ. The CDR3 has 13 residues. V dropped 3 bases and J dropped 6; count of bases not matched to a gene: 4. This CDR3 reads CASSFSGGPEAFF. CDR3 bases: TGTGCCAGCAGCTTCTCAGGGGGTCCTGAAGCTTTCTTT.